These 27 T cell receptor beta chains share one sample of origin, sequenced in a study of T cell changes during pregnancy in multiple sclerosis. This table comes from immunoSEQ multiplex PCR, and its TCRdb copy is limited to in-frame clones, with some not included. The sample has fewer than 70,000 clones; roughly 93% are singletons. Sequencing was performed on peripheral blood, taken in the third trimester of pregnancy. Source of these receptors: a female donor with multiple sclerosis, enrolled in a pregnancy study.

The chain couples TRBV2 to TRBJ2-3; TRBD2 is a possible D gene (7 bases). In germline, CDR1 is SNHLY, CDR2 FYNNEI. The V and J ends lost 3 bases and 4 bases respectively, with 17 bases between them. This CDR3 contains 16 residues. The CDR3 bases are TGTGCCAGCAGTGATCAGCGAGGGGGGGCATCAGATACGCAGTATTTT. This translates into CASSDQRGGASDTQYF.

CDR3 residues: CASSLDSGGSSYEQYF. The CDR3 nucleotides read TGTGCCAGCAGCTTAGATAGCGGGGGGTCCTCCTACGAGCAGTACTTC. This sequence joins TRBV7-2 and TRBJ2-7; TRBD2 aligns across 10 bases. V was pared by 1 base and J by 0 bases, with 3 bases of the junction left unmatched. Germline V gene lookup returns CDR1 SGHTA and CDR2 FQGNSA. This CDR3 spans 16 amino acids.

The chain has TRBV6-1 and TRBJ1-5, with a tentative D call TRBD1 (5 bases). Germline loops: CDR1 MNHNS, CDR2 SASEGT. Between the trimmed V and J ends, which lost 3 bases and 4 bases, there was a span of 16 bases. This CDR3 comprises 16 residues. CDR3 in amino acids: CASSEVGGIGNQPQHF. The CDR3 DNA is TGTGCCAGCAGTGAGGTTGGGGGGATCGGAAATCAGCCCCAGCATTTT.

This sequence joins TRBV7-9 and TRBJ1-2, with D maybe TRBD1 (5 bases). The V and J ends lost 0 bases and 4 bases respectively, with 15 bases between them. Per germline, CDR1 SEHNR and CDR2 FQNEAQ (reference sequence). The CDR3 is made up of 16 amino acids. CDR3 sequence (DNA): TGTGCCAGCAGCTTAGCGCTCGACGGGGGTGGCTATGGCTACACCTTC. Protein sequence: CASSLALDGGGYGYTF.

This chain links TRBV28 with TRBJ1-2; 10 bases are shared with TRBD1. Unmatched junction bases numbered 8, after V lost 8 bases and J lost 5 bases. The V gene's germline CDR1 is MDHEN and CDR2 SYDVKM. CDR3 length: 14 residues. The CDR3 DNA is TGTGCCAGCGAGCGGGACAGGGGAGGGTATGGCTACACCTTC. It specifies CASERDRGGYGYTF.

The rearrangement uses TRBV13 and TRBJ2-2; tentative D call: TRBD1 (6 bases). CDR1 is PRHDT and CDR2 is FYEKMQ in the germline V gene (reference sequence). This CDR3 is 15 amino acids long. V was clipped by 5 bases and J by 1 base, with 11 bases between them. The CDR3 loop reads CASSPQGRNTGELFF. The CDR3 DNA is TGTGCCAGCAGCCCACAGGGCCGGAACACCGGGGAGCTGTTTTTT.

The genes are TRBV27 and TRBJ1-5, with unresolved D. The V gene lost 8 bases and the J gene lost 0 bases, with 11 bases spanning the gap. The V gene's germline CDR1 is MNHEY and CDR2 SMNVEV (reference sequence). The CDR3 runs to 14 residues. The DNA of the CDR3 is TGTGCCAGCCAAAACGTCGGTAGCAATCAGCCCCAGCATTTT. Protein product: CASQNVGSNQPQHF.

The V call is TRBV28, the J call TRBJ2-4, with 9 bases aligning to TRBD1. The V and J ends lost 6 bases and 5 bases, in that order; junction bases with no gene match: 20. The CDR3 is 19 amino acids. Germline lookup yields CDR1 MDHEN and CDR2 SYDVKM. The CDR3 coding sequence is TGTGCCAGCAGCCCACCGGGACAGGGAAAATTTGGAAGGGAAAACATTCAGTACTTC. Amino acids: CASSPPGQGKFGRENIQYF.

V gene TRBV7-9 combines with J gene TRBJ1-4; no clear D gene. Trimming left V 1 base short and J 8 bases short, with 8 bases between. The V gene's germline CDR1 is SEHNR and CDR2 FQNEAQ (reference sequence). The CDR3 spans 13 residues. As DNA, the CDR3 is TGTGCCAGCAGCTTAGATCTGGGCGAAAAACTGTTTTTT. Translation gives CASSLDLGEKLFF.

V gene TRBV2 combines with J gene TRBJ1-1; D unclear. V shed 4 bases and J shed 0 bases, with 9 bases lying between them. Looked up from germline, CDR1 is SNHLY and CDR2 is FYNNEI. CDR3 size: 14 residues. Written as DNA, the CDR3 is TGTGCCAGCAGTGTTAGGAGGGTGAACACTGAAGCTTTCTTT. Translating it yields CASSVRRVNTEAFF.

This rearrangement joins TRBV19 to TRBJ2-7, with D possibly being TRBD1 (5 bases). With 9 bases removed from V and 0 bases from J, the gap between germline ends came to 9 bases. This CDR3 spans 12 amino acids. The V gene's germline CDR1 is LNHDA and CDR2 SQIVND (reference sequence). CDR3 sequence (DNA): TGTGCCAGAAAGACAGTCTCCTACGAGCAGTACTTC. Protein: CARKTVSYEQYF.

The chain has TRBV7-8 and TRBJ1-1; TRBD1 aligns across 11 bases. The CDR3 spans 17 residues. Germline-derived CDR1 and CDR2 are SGHVS and FQNEAQ. The ends lost 1 base at V and 4 bases at J; junction bases unmatched: 8. The CDR3 DNA reads as TGTGCCAGCAGCTTAGTGGGACAGGGGGGAATGGGCACTGAAGCTTTCTTT. This sequence encodes CASSLVGQGGMGTEAFF. The full variable domain, in which reference TRBV7-8 and TRBJ1-1 provide the parts outside the CDR3, is GAGVSQSPRYKVAKRGQDVALRCDPISGHVSLFWYQQALGQGPEFLTYFQNEAQLDKSGLPSDRFFAERPEGSVSTLKIQRTQQEDSAVYLCASSLVGQGGMGTEAFFGQGTRLTVV.

This rearrangement joins TRBV29-1 to TRBJ2-1; a weak D match, TRBD1 (5 bases). CDR3 size: 17 residues. Trimming removed 0 bases from V and 0 bases from J, with 15 bases in between. The germline V gene encodes CDR1 SQVTM and CDR2 ANQGSEA. DNA for the CDR3: TGCAGCGTTGAAGACCCAGCACAGGAGAGCTCCTACAATGAGCAGTTCTTC. Its translation: CSVEDPAQESSYNEQFF.

The V call is TRBV18, the J call TRBJ2-3; D perhaps matches TRBD2 (6 bases). The CDR3 runs to 13 residues. Trimming left V 5 bases short and J 2 bases short, with 8 bases between. Germline CDR1 and CDR2: KGHSH and LQKENI. The CDR3 DNA reads as TGTGCCAGCTCAACGGGGGACACAGATACGCAGTATTTT. It codes for CASSTGDTDTQYF.

This sequence joins TRBV10-3 and TRBJ2-2, with 7 bases matching TRBD1. Per germline, CDR1 ENHRY and CDR2 SYGVKD. The CDR3 covers 14 residues. The ends lost 2 bases at V and 5 bases at J; junction bases unmatched: 2. The CDR3 sequence: CAISEIQGTGELFF. In DNA form, the CDR3 reads TGTGCCATCAGTGAGATACAGGGGACCGGGGAGCTGTTTTTT.

V is TRBV5-1 and J is TRBJ2-7, with 7 bases identical to TRBD1. The CDR3 is 12 residues long. Germline V gene lookup returns CDR1 SGHRS and CDR2 YFSETQ. Trimming removed 4 bases from V and 4 bases from J; junction bases left unmatched: 2. The CDR3 sequence: CASSVQGYEQYF. CDR3 nucleotide sequence: TGCGCCAGCAGCGTACAGGGGTACGAGCAGTACTTC.

V and J are TRBV6-6 and TRBJ1-2, with D perhaps matching TRBD1 (5 bases). This CDR3 comprises 14 residues. Trimming took off 0 bases at V and 8 bases at J, with 13 bases between the two ends. Germline CDR1 is MNHNY and CDR2 is SVGAGI (reference sequence). DNA of the CDR3: TGTGCCAGCAGTTACTCGGGGGGGTACGGAGGCTACACCTTC. This sequence encodes CASSYSGGYGGYTF.

This clone was detected only once. This chain links TRBV7-2 with TRBJ2-7, with D perhaps matching TRBD1 (5 bases). Germline-derived CDR1 and CDR2 are SGHTA and FQGNSA. This CDR3 is built from 14 residues. V lost 3 bases and J lost 7, with 16 bases in between. The CDR3 is CASSFRGSIREQYF. The CDR3 region has the DNA TGTGCCAGCAGCTTTAGGGGTTCGATTCGGGAGCAGTACTTC.

The chain carries TRBV6-4 and TRBJ1-2; D remains unclear. This CDR3 has 14 amino acids. V lost 2 bases, J lost 3 bases, and 10 bases lay in between. Germline V gene sequence: CDR1 MRHNA, CDR2 SNTAGT. CDR3 DNA sequence: TGTGCCAGCAGTGACGAATCGGGGTACTATGGCTACACCTTC. Protein product: CASSDESGYYGYTF.

This chain links TRBV12-5 with TRBJ2-5; weak D call: TRBD1 (5 bases). CDR1 is LGHNT, CDR2 FRNRAP, per germline. This CDR3 contains 14 residues. The V and J ends lost 4 bases and 1 base respectively, with 10 bases between them. CDR3 sequence reads: CASGSTDFQETQYF. For the CDR3, the DNA is TGTGCTAGTGGTTCGACAGATTTCCAAGAGACCCAGTACTTC.

This chain connects TRBV11-2 to TRBJ2-1; perhaps TRBD1 as D (5 bases). Trimming took off 2 bases at V and 2 bases at J, with 7 bases between the two ends. The CDR3 has 14 residues. CDR1 and CDR2 from the germline V gene are SGHAT and FQNNGV. The CDR3 region has the DNA TGTGCCAGCAGCTTACAGGGTGCCTACAATGAGCAGTTCTTC. Encoded protein: CASSLQGAYNEQFF.

This rearrangement joins TRBV5-1 to TRBJ1-3; D ambiguous. Per the germline V gene, CDR1 is SGHRS and CDR2 is YFSETQ. The length of the CDR3 is 16 residues. Trimming stripped 1 base from V and 0 bases from J, with 11 bases between. As DNA, the CDR3 is TGCGCCAGCAGCTTGTCGCCGGGAGTCTCTGGAAACACCATATATTTT. It is translated as CASSLSPGVSGNTIYF. Complete variable domain (other parts from reference TRBV5-1 and TRBJ1-3): KAGVTQTPRYLIKTRGQQVTLSCSPISGHRSVSWYQQTPGQGLQFLFEYFSETQRNKGNFPGRFSGRQFSNSRSEMNVSTLELGDSALYLCASSLSPGVSGNTIYFGEGSWLTVV.

The rearrangement links TRBV6-1 to TRBJ1-5; D ambiguous. The germline V gene encodes CDR1 MNHNS and CDR2 SASEGT. Trimming removed 5 bases from V and 9 bases from J, with 17 bases in between. This CDR3 spans 14 amino acids. The CDR3 DNA follows: TGTGCCAGCAGTCCAGGAACGGAGGTTTTGCCCCAGCATTTT. Encoded protein: CASSPGTEVLPQHF.

V gene TRBV6-4 combines with J gene TRBJ2-7; possible D gene TRBD1, 6 bases. From germline, CDR1 is MRHNA and CDR2 SNTAGT. There are 15 residues in the CDR3. V lost 7 bases to trimming and J lost 2 bases, with 18 bases between them. CDR3 region: CASTIEGVVPYEQYF. As DNA, the CDR3 is TGTGCCAGCACTATCGAGGGGGTGGTTCCCTACGAGCAGTACTTC.

This sequence joins TRBV10-3 and TRBJ1-5; no firm D call. Between the trimmed V and J ends, which lost 2 bases and 0 bases, there was a span of 5 bases. Germline V gene sequence: CDR1 ENHRY, CDR2 SYGVKD. The CDR3 extends over 14 amino acids. CDR3 loop: CAISEQDSNQPQHF. CDR3 DNA sequence: TGTGCCATCAGTGAGCAGGATAGCAATCAGCCCCAGCATTTT.

The gene calls are TRBV4-1 and TRBJ2-3; possibly TRBD2 for D (7 bases). The CDR3 sequence is 17 residues long. Germline-derived CDR1 and CDR2 are MGHRA and YSYEKL. Between the trimmed V and J ends, which lost 4 bases and 3 bases, there was a span of 20 bases. In DNA form, the CDR3 reads TGCGCCAGCAGCCGGAGGGGGAGGGGAAGTGAGACAGATACGCAGTATTTT. This encodes CASSRRGRGSETDTQYF.

The chain has TRBV19 and TRBJ1-2, with TRBD1 matching over 10 bases. Germline CDR1 is LNHDA and CDR2 is SQIVND (reference sequence). The CDR3 runs to 14 residues. With V trimmed by 7 bases and J by 4 bases, 6 bases remained unmatched. CDR3: CASTSTGGSYGYTF. CDR3 DNA sequence: TGTGCCAGTACCTCGACAGGGGGCAGCTATGGCTACACCTTC.